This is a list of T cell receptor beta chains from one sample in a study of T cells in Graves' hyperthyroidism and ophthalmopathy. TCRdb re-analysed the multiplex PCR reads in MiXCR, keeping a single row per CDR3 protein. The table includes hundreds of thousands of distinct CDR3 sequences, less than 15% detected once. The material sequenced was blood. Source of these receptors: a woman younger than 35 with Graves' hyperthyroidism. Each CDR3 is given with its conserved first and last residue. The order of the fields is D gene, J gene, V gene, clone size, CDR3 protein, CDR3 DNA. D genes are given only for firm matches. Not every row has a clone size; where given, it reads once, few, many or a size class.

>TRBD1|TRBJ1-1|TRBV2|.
CASSLLRNRQGRSTEAFF
TGTGCCAGCAGCCTCCTCAGAAATAGACAGGGAAGGAGCACTGAAGCTTTCTTT
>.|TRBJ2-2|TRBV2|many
CASRRTVNTGELFF
TGTGCCAGCAGAAGGACTGTGAACACCGGGGAGCTGTTTTTT
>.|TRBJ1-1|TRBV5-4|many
CASSLAMGWTEAFF
TGTGCCAGCAGCTTGGCGATGGGGTGGACTGAAGCTTTCTTT
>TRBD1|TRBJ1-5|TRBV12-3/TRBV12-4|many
CASSSGQGVSQPQHF
TGTGCCAGCAGTTCGGGACAGGGGGTAAGTCAGCCCCAGCATTTT
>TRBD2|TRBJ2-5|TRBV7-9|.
CASSLGGTRGETQYF
TGTGCCAGCAGCTTAGGGGGGACTAGAGGGGAGACCCAGTACTTC
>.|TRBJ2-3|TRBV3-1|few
CASSGRLIGSTDTQYF
TGTGCCAGCAGCGGAAGGTTGATTGGAAGCACAGATACGCAGTATTTT
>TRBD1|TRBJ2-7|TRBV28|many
CASHQSLGAGTAPYEQYF
TGTGCCAGCCACCAAAGTTTGGGGGCCGGGACAGCGCCCTACGAGCAGTACTTC
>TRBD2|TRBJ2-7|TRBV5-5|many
CASSVIAGLGRYEQYF
TGTGCCAGCAGCGTCATAGCGGGTCTGGGCCGCTACGAGCAGTACTTC
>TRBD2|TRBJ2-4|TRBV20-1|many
CSARDPSGGLAKNIQYF
TGCAGTGCCAGGGATCCTAGCGGGGGGCTAGCCAAAAACATTCAGTACTTC
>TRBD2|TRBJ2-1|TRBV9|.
CASSPIAGGPYNEQFF
TGTGCCAGCAGCCCAATAGCGGGAGGTCCCTACAATGAGCAGTTCTTC